This TCR beta chain was sequenced during a study of blood T cell repertoires in COVID-19. The overall study: PBMCs, B-cell-depleted T cells, or T cells were the source of the cDNA or gDNA that made up the material.

In the original workflow: Estimated nucleated cell counts came from reference gene primer amplification. Sequenced by immunoSEQ multiplex PCR; TCRdb stores in-frame clones only, minus some. For V, J and clone size, that table is used; D and trimming come from the DNA. This table holds about 160,000 clones, about 83% found once. The germline CDR1 and CDR2 sequences are SEHNR and FQNEAQ (reference sequence). The V gene lost 5 bases and the J gene lost 2 bases, with 13 bases spanning the gap. The CDR3 runs to 14 residues. Sequenced input: peripheral blood. The TCR originated in a man in his 60s with acute or convalescent COVID-19. This chain uses TRBV7-9 with TRBJ2-7; weak D call: TRBD1 (6 bases). The DNA of the CDR3 is TGTGCCAGCAGCCCTCGCAGGGACACCTACGAGCAGTACTTC. Protein product: CASSPRRDTYEQYF.